This T cell receptor (beta chain) was recovered during a study of monozygotic twins with cystic fibrosis. Study outcomes and limitations: Co-twins had the most similar V usage for 13 of 16 pairs, J for 8. The repertoire was suggested to be naive-dominated, clonality median approximately 0.0093. Monozygotic CF twin pairs shared significantly more nucleotide-identical clonotypes than unrelated CF individuals did.

Measured with immunoSEQ multiplex PCR; TCRdb has only the in-frame clones, and not every one. The repertoire holds 30,000 to 35,000 clones, with about 96% as singletons. The germline V gene has CDR1 LNHDA and CDR2 SQIVND (reference sequence). V was cut by 1 base and J by 8 bases, with 17 bases left in between. The CDR3 has 15 amino acids. As for this clone: Its matching antigen is unknown.

Sequencing input: blood. V gene TRBV19 combines with J gene TRBJ1-1, with D unresolved. The clonotype originates from a girl aged 2-10 years with cystic fibrosis. The CDR3: CASSIGPDNSFEAFF. CDR3 in DNA: TGTGCCAGTAGTATAGGTCCCGACAACTCGTTCGAAGCTTTCTTT.